One and the same sample provided the 2 T cell receptor beta chains below, sequenced in a study of early T cells in non-severe SARS-CoV-2 infection. TCRdb independently ran MiXCR on the 5' RACE reads; one entry per CDR3 protein. The sample holds some 29,000 distinct CDR3 sequences; roughly 5% are singletons and the top ten take approximately 5.8%. The sequencing input was whole blood. Receptor source: an adult who was a healthcare worker with PCR-confirmed SARS-CoV-2 infection or an uninfected control (not recorded which).

This chain uses TRBV7-2 with TRBJ2-1; D uncertain. The germline V gene has CDR1 SGHTA and CDR2 FQGNSA. V dropped 6 bases and J dropped 0 bases, with 9 bases sitting between them. The CDR3 is made up of 14 amino acids. CDR3 amino acids: CASSRVSSYNEQFF. CDR3 bases: TGTGCCAGCAGTCGTGTTAGCTCCTACAATGAGCAGTTCTTC.

The V and J genes are TRBV20-1 and TRBJ2-7; D gene uncertain. The CDR3 is 12 amino acids. Trimming shortened V by 0 bases and J by 2 bases, and 5 bases separated the two germline ends. Germline V CDR1 and CDR2: DFQATT, SNEGSKA (reference sequence). CDR3 loop: CSARDEAYEQYF. CDR3 nucleotide sequence: TGCAGTGCTAGAGACGAGGCCTACGAGCAGTACTTC.